This T cell receptor (beta chain) is from a study of blood T cells in healthy people across ages (dated by TCRdb to about 2015). Notes on the research overall: In model experiments, template switching captured roughly one uniquely barcoded TCR beta cDNA molecule for every two T cells. The study measured age-related changes in TCR beta repertoire diversity using deep sequencing normalized with unique cDNA molecular identifiers. The study analyzed two additional independent replicas of 1 million unique cDNA reads from the same blood draw for two donors, one aged 18 to 30 and one aged 80 or older. To avoid experimental bias, donors of different ages were randomly spread across the sequencing lanes. The donors were split into four age groups: young (average around 15 years), middle-aged (roughly 39), aged (more than 55) and long-lived (roughly 88).

Points on this clonotype: Its specific antigen is unknown. Base qualities are not at hand, and no much larger clone is one base apart.

Overall study outcomes, separate from this receptor: As age increased, observed TCR beta diversity per million T cells dropped in a roughly linear way, and a significant reduction was already evident by age approximately 40. The CMV infection status of donors was not known, potentially confounding age-related changes in expanded clonotypes. The percentage of naive T cells measured by flow cytometry correlated strongly with observed TCR beta diversity. Compared with the aged group, more naive CD4+ T cells, fewer expanded clones and increased TCR diversity were shown by the long-lived group, suggesting age selection. Estimates of total diversity from one million sequenced T cells were regarded as lower bounds and underestimates. Bulk unsorted PBMC profiling prevented conclusive comparison of naive and antigen-experienced compartments.

Library generation was performed with 5' RACE. This sample was sequenced with an Illumina HiSeq 2500. A second about 7 to 11 cycle PCR used a sample-barcoded 5' primer and a J-beta primer mix. A template-switch 5' adaptor carrying 12 random nucleotides introduced a unique molecular identifier onto each TCR beta cDNA molecule. At least 2.5 million CDR3-containing paired-end reads were obtained from each sample. First-strand cDNA was synthesized from all RNA with the Mint cDNA synthesis kit, primed by a TRBC-specific oligonucleotide. Following uracil-DNA glycosylase treatment, all cDNA underwent a first 18-cycle PCR with the universal primers M1SS and BC2_uni_R. For the original study's pipeline: Normalization of each sample was performed by random selection of 1 million high-quality reads, each carrying a distinct molecular identifier. Instead of being binned into consensus sequences, reads that shared molecular identifiers were thrown out. CDR3 identification, clonotype clustering and error correction used MiTCR with a Q25 quality threshold and the strictest error-elimination algorithm. A nonparametric unseen species model with Euler transformation was used to estimate a lower bound on total TCR beta diversity. Clones were called with MiXCR by TCRdb after fastp trimmed the public reads at Q25, and only in-frame beta chains were retained. Rows matching on CDR3 protein sequence are summarized as one entry with the most common DNA and genes. The V and J calls were determined by TCRdb, not by the authors. A total of roughly 1.6 million distinct CDR3 sequences appear in this sample, 30% to 35% of them only once. Roughly 12% of the sample lies in the top ten.

The CDR3 sequence holds 17 residues, the cysteine and phenylalanine included. Only the CDR3 portion is preserved as DNA: 51 bases, with reading frame beginning at the first base. From V the trimming removes 3 bases and from J it removes 6 bases, while the gene matches leave 12 bases of the junction unaccounted for. The germline V gene encodes CDR1 MNHNY and CDR2 SVGAGI (reference sequence). The donors were roughly 38 Caucasian individuals from Russia, aged 6 to 90 years, who were systemically healthy. Each donor gave ten milliliters of peripheral blood, collected into EDTA-treated Vacutainer tubes. Ficoll-Paque density-gradient centrifugation was used to isolate PBMCs, with at least 6.5 million per sample. Total RNA was extracted from PBMCs with Trizol reagent, with at least 6 micrograms obtained per sample. For every donor, flow cytometry on a PBMC aliquot measured the percentage of naive CD45RAhigh/CD27high T cells.

The specimen was blood. This chain joins TRBV6-6 to TRBJ2-1; 9 of the junction bases match TRBD2. This sequence was found in a woman in her twenties or thirties in good health. The CDR3 protein sequence reads: CASSYPLAGPFPNEQFF. The bases read TGTGCCAGCAGTTATCCACTAGCGGGCCCTTTTCCCAATGAGCAGTTCTTC.